This T cell receptor (beta chain) is from a study of CD8 T cells in Susac syndrome. The V gene end was trimmed by 9 bases and the J gene end by 5 bases; junction bases not matched to a gene: 7. Germline V lookup: CDR1 ENHRY, CDR2 SYGVKD. The CDR3 has 13 residues. This clonotype was detected only once. What it binds is unknown. Notes on the study in general: As the study acknowledged, the number of individuals who were part of its TCR sequencing and HLA analysis was relatively small.

RNA amounts of about 0.5 to 1 ug underwent reverse transcription with random hexamers. TCRdb re-called the immunoSEQ multiplex PCR reads through MiXCR, storing one row per CDR3 protein. The table records approximately 190,000 distinct CDR3 sequences, over 85% of them present only once. Sequencing was carried out using CD4+ T cells from PBMCs. This sequence originates from a human donor in good health. The chain joins TRBV10-3 to TRBJ2-7, with 10 bases that match TRBD1. The CDR3 DNA reads as TGTGCCATTACCGGGACAGGGGCCAACGAGCAGTACTTC. Its translation is CAITGTGANEQYF.